This T cell receptor beta chain was sequenced during a study of OX40 agonist ivuxolimab in advanced cancers. Study-wide context: The study enrolled dose-escalation patients with hepatocellular carcinoma, melanoma, renal cell or head and neck cancer. General observations from the study: Both CD4+ and CD8+ T cell populations in blood had undergone clonal expansion by week 6 at 0.1 to 3.0 mg/kg.

TCRdb's copy holds only in-frame clones and misses some; the assay was immunoSEQ multiplex PCR. The repertoire has 60,000 to 80,000 clones, 81% of them found once; the top ten carry more than 4%. Comment on this clone: Its target is unknown.

The CDR3 is made up of 15 amino acids. V was clipped by 6 bases and J by 2 bases; unmatched bases: 7. From germline, CDR1 is MNHEY and CDR2 SVGAGI. The sequences come from CD4+ or CD8+ T cells sorted from blood, collected in a trial of the OX40 agonist ivuxolimab. The chain carries TRBV6-5 and TRBJ1-5; 7 nucleotides match TRBD1. This receptor was identified in an adult with an advanced solid tumor such as melanoma, head and neck, liver or kidney cancer. For the CDR3, the DNA is TGTGCCAGCAGCCTGACAGGGACCGGCAATCAGCCCCAGCATTTT. Translated, it gives CASSLTGTGNQPQHF.